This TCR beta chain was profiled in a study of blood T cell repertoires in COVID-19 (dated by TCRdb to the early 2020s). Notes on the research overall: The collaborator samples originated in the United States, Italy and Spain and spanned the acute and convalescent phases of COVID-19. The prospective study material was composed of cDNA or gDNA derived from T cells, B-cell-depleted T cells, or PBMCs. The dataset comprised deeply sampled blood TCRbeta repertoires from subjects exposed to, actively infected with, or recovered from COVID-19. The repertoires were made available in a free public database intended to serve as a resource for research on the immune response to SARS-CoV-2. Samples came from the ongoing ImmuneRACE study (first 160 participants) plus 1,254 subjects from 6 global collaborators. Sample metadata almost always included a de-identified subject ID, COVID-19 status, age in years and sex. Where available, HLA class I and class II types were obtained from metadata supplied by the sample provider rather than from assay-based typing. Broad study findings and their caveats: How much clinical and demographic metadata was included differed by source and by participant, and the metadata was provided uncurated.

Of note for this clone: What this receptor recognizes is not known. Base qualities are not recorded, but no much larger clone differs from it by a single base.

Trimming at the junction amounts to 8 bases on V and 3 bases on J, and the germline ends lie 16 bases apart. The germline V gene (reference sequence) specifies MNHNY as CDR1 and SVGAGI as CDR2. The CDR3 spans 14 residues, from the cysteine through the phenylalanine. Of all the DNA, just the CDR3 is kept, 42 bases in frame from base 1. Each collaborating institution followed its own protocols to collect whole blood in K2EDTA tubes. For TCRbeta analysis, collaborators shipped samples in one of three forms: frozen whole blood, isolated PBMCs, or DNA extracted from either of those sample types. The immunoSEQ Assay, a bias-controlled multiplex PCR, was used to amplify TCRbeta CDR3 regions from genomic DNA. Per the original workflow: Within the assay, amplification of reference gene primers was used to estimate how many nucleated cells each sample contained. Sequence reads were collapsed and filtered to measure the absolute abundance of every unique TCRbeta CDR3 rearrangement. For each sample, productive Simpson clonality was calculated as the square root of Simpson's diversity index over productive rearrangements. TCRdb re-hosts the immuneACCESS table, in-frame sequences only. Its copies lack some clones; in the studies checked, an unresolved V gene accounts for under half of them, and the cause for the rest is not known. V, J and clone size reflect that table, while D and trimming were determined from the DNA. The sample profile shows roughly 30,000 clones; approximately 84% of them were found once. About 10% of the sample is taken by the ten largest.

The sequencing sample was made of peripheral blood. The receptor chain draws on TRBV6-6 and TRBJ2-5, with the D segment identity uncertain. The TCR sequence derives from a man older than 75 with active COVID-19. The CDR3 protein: CASRVDITEETQYF. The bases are TGTGCCAGCCGAGTAGACATTACTGAAGAGACCCAGTACTTC.